The present T cell receptor (beta chain) was sequenced within a study of cytomegalovirus exposure and HLA in healthy donors. The PCR had 60 Vbeta and 13 Jbeta primers. Clones were read by immunoSEQ multiplex PCR, and TCRdb kept only the in-frame ones, dropping some. The repertoire shows about 110,000 clones; the top ten hold 0.59%. Germline loops: CDR1 SGHRS, CDR2 YFSETQ. This CDR3 contains 14 residues. Trimming took off 0 bases at V and 1 base at J, with 8 bases between the two ends. General observations from the study: Upon later analysis, HLA-associated TCR beta chains proved more clonally expanded than other, equally common chains.

As regards this clone: Its antigen is unknown.

The genes are TRBV5-1 and TRBJ2-7; no firm D call. Sequencing used PBMCs. The source of this sequence is a man aged 45 to 65 in good health and CMV-seronegative. This chain's CDR3 is CASSLDPRSYEQYF. The CDR3 DNA reads as TGCGCCAGCAGCTTGGACCCCCGGTCCTACGAGCAGTACTTC.